Following are 27 T cell receptor beta chains from one sample sequenced in a study of read filtering for tumor transcriptome and immune sequencing. The library was built from 400 ng RNA with molecular barcoded adaptors for alpha/delta and beta/gamma chains. TCRdb re-called the reads with MiXCR, one entry per CDR3 protein. The sample includes roughly 61,000 distinct CDR3 sequences, approximately 13% of them seen just once. What was sequenced was a population of CD138-negative cells sorted from bone marrow. The receptors were gathered from a donor at least 40 years old with multiple myeloma.

Of note for this clonotype: This CDR3 is missing its conserved last phenylalanine or tryptophan, likely due to a read error. This chain joins TRBV4-1 and TRBJ2-1; 8 bases are shared with TRBD1. The germline gives CDR1 MGHRA, CDR2 YSYEKL. This CDR3 is built from 16 residues. The CDR3 DNA reads as TGCGCCGGCAGGACGACCTGGGACAGGTCTTACAATGAGCAGTTCCTC. Translating it yields CAGRTTWDRSYNEQFL.

Many counts were recorded for this clonotype. This chain uses TRBV6-1 with TRBJ1-5; a weak D match, TRBD1 (5 bases). The germline V gene encodes CDR1 MNHNS and CDR2 SASEGT. CDR3 length: 11 amino acids. V was trimmed by 8 bases and J by 4 bases, leaving 6 bases between them. The CDR3 protein is CASAGNQPQHF. CDR3 coding DNA: TGTGCCAGCGCAGGGAATCAGCCCCAGCATTTT.

Ten or more counts support this clonotype. The rearrangement links TRBV7-9 to TRBJ1-1; D gene ambiguous. Trimming cost V 2 bases and J 8 bases, with 12 bases left between them. CDR3 length equals 13 residues. Germline-derived CDR1 and CDR2 are SEHNR and FQNEAQ (reference sequence). The CDR3, as DNA: TGTGCCAGCAGCTTAAACGGGGTTCGGGAAGCTTTCTTT. Amino acids: CASSLNGVREAFF.

This clonotype occurred many times. This sequence joins TRBV12-3 or TRBV12-4 and TRBJ2-5; TRBD1 matches 9 bases. The V and J ends lost 6 bases and 5 bases, in that order; junction bases with no gene match: 7. CDR3 size: 14 residues. In nucleotides, the CDR3 is TGTGCCAGCAGAAGTGGGACAGGGAGTGAGACCCAGTACTTC. Protein: CASRSGTGSETQYF.

The CDR3 here is CATLTGSRTEAFF. The CDR3 nucleotides read TGTGCCACGCTGACAGGGTCGAGGACTGAAGCTTTCTTT. This chain joins TRBV28 and TRBJ1-1, with 7 bases that match TRBD1. V lost 10 bases and J lost 5; bases outside the gene matches: 10. The CDR3 totals 13 residues. Germline CDR1 reads MDHEN; CDR2 reads SYDVKM.

The sample holds many counts of this clonotype. This chain connects TRBV20-1 to TRBJ2-1; 14 bases are shared with TRBD2. CDR3 length: 14 residues. Germline V gives CDR1 DFQATT, CDR2 SNEGSKA (reference sequence). V was clipped by 5 bases and J by 10 bases; unmatched bases: 7. Here the CDR3 reads CSAGTSGGRREQFF. CDR3 sequence (DNA): TGCAGTGCTGGGACTAGCGGGGGCCGGAGGGAGCAGTTCTTC.

This clonotype was seen ten or more times. The chain combines TRBV3-1 with TRBJ2-7, with D perhaps TRBD2 (5 bases). The CDR3 length is 12 residues. The V end was cut by 0 bases, the J end by 9 bases, with 9 bases between. CDR1 is LGHDT and CDR2 is YNNKEL in the germline V gene (reference sequence). CDR3 coding DNA: TGTGCCAGCAGCCAAGATCGGGAAGTGCAGTACTTC. It translates to CASSQDREVQYF.

This clonotype was counted many times. The chain joins TRBV19 to TRBJ1-4, with 11 bases lining up with TRBD1. The CDR3 length is 13 residues. CDR1 LNHDA and CDR2 SQIVND come from the germline V gene (reference sequence). V trimming: 6 bases; J trimming: 10 bases; junction bases outside the gene matches: 4. The CDR3 DNA is TGTGCCAGTAGCGGGACAGGGGGTGGAAAACTGTTTTTT. Residues: CASSGTGGGKLFF.

This clonotype was detected a few times. A read error may be the cause here, since a much bigger clone is one base away. This chain uses TRBV7-9 with TRBJ1-5; D perhaps matches TRBD1 (6 bases). The CDR3 extends over 13 amino acids. Germline CDR1 and CDR2: SEHNR and FQNEAQ (reference sequence). As DNA, the CDR3 is TGTGCCAGCAACTTAGCAGTGACAGGGCCCCAGCATTTT. It encodes CASNLAVTGPQHF. Using reference TRBV7-9 and TRBJ1-5 for the parts outside the CDR3, the full variable domain is DTGVSQNPRHKITKRGQNVTFRCDPISEHNRLYWYRQTLGQGPEFLTYFQNEAQLEKSRLLSDRFSAERPKGSFSTLEIQRTEQGDSAMYLCASNLAVTGPQHFGDGTRLSIL.

This clonotype was detected many times. CDR3 nucleotide sequence: TGTGCCAGCAGTTTAAATCCCCGTGTCGGCGCGTATTTT. The encoded protein is CASSLNPRVGAYF. This chain connects TRBV12-3 or TRBV12-4 to TRBJ2-3; D ambiguous. V was shortened by 2 bases and J by 14 bases, with 17 bases between the two germline ends. The CDR3 extends over 13 amino acids.

Notes on this clonotype: This could be a read error, since a much larger clone is one nucleotide away. This chain links TRBV29-1 with TRBJ2-2; maybe TRBD1 (5 bases). Germline V CDR1 and CDR2: SQVTM, ANQGSEA. V was trimmed by 5 bases and J by 6 bases, leaving 16 bases between them. This CDR3 region has 14 residues. The CDR3 region has the DNA TGCAGCGTTAAAATGGAAGGGGTCGCCGGGGAGCTGTTTTTT. This sequence encodes CSVKMEGVAGELFF.

A word on this clonotype: Being one base from a much bigger clone, this may be a read error. This chain links TRBV29-1 with TRBJ1-1; D is perhaps TRBD1 (5 bases). Germline V CDR1 and CDR2: SQVTM, ANQGSEA. Between the trimmed V and J ends, which lost 4 bases and 6 bases, there was a span of 12 bases. The CDR3 is made up of 12 amino acids. The CDR3: CSVVDQGAEAFF. CDR3 nucleotides: TGCAGCGTTGTGGACCAAGGGGCTGAAGCTTTCTTT.

This clonotype came up many times. The genes are TRBV11-2 and TRBJ2-1; D perhaps matches TRBD2 (7 bases). Looked up from germline, CDR1 is SGHAT and CDR2 is FQNNGV. V lost 1 base, J lost 8 bases, and 18 bases lay in between. The CDR3 has 16 residues. CDR3 in amino acids: CASSLVGGRLWHEQFF. CDR3 nucleotide sequence: TGTGCCAGCAGCTTAGTCGGGGGGCGCCTCTGGCATGAGCAGTTCTTC.

Ten or more counts support this clonotype. V is TRBV7-8 and J is TRBJ2-2; possible D gene TRBD1, 6 bases. The CDR3 extends over 15 amino acids. Germline V gene lookup returns CDR1 SGHVS and CDR2 FQNEAQ. Trimming stripped 4 bases from V and 2 bases from J, with 11 bases between. This CDR3 reads CASSYSDSNTGELFF. CDR3 bases: TGTGCCAGCAGCTACTCGGACAGCAACACCGGGGAGCTGTTTTTT.

This clonotype appeared many times. CDR3 sequence reads: CASSPQRGYMNTEAFF. DNA for the CDR3: TGTGCCAGCAGCCCACAGAGGGGATACATGAACACTGAAGCTTTCTTT. The chain employs TRBV3-1 and TRBJ1-1; a weak D match, TRBD1 (5 bases). Trimming took 4 bases from V and 0 from J, leaving 15 bases between them. Germline CDR1 LGHDT, CDR2 YNNKEL (reference sequence). The CDR3 is made up of 16 amino acids.

This clonotype was found many times. This sequence joins TRBV7-3 and TRBJ2-1; the D gene is possibly TRBD1 (6 bases). Trimming removed 3 bases at V and 6 bases at J, with 15 bases between. CDR3 length equals 15 residues. CDR1 is SGHTA and CDR2 is FQGTGA in the germline V gene. In DNA, the CDR3 is TGTGCCAGCAGCTTTGAGGGACAAAAGGCCAATGAGCAGTTCTTC. Residues: CASSFEGQKANEQFF.

This clonotype was detected only once. The chain uses TRBV20-1 and TRBJ2-2, with D maybe TRBD1 (6 bases). V shed 5 bases and J shed 5 bases, with 15 bases lying between them. The germline V gene encodes CDR1 DFQATT and CDR2 SNEGSKA (reference sequence). The CDR3 runs 14 residues. CDR3 amino acids: CSAFKQGRTGELFF. The CDR3 DNA reads as TGCAGTGCTTTTAAACAGGGTAGAACCGGGGAGCTGTTTTTT.

Of note for this clonotype: A much larger clone lies a single base off, so this may be a read error. The missing conserved phenylalanine or tryptophan at the end of this CDR3 makes a read error likely. The J gene is TRBJ1-1, the V gene TRBV27; 7 bases line up with TRBD1. The CDR3 covers 16 residues. V lost 5 bases, J lost 6 bases, and 15 bases stayed unmatched. CDR1 is MNHEY and CDR2 is SMNVEV in the germline V gene (reference sequence). The CDR3 nucleotides are TGTGCCAGCAGTACATCCTACAGGGGCGGAGGGGCTGAAGCTTTCTCT. Encoded protein: CASSTSYRGGGAEAFS.

The chain links TRBV4-1 to TRBJ2-4; D might be TRBD2 (5 bases). This CDR3 is 16 amino acids long. Trimming stripped 8 bases from V and 1 base from J, with 18 bases between. Germline values: CDR1 MGHRA, CDR2 YSYEKL. This CDR3 is CASGPGPERAKNIQYF. The DNA for the CDR3 is TGCGCCAGCGGCCCCGGGCCTGAGCGGGCCAAAAACATTCAGTACTTC.

The chain has TRBV19 and TRBJ2-5; D perhaps matches TRBD2 (6 bases). V lost 6 bases to trimming and J lost 5 bases, with 10 bases between them. Germline assignment: CDR1 LNHDA and CDR2 SQIVND (reference sequence). The CDR3 extends over 12 amino acids. The CDR3 loop is CASSGGWETQYF. In DNA form, the CDR3 reads TGTGCCAGTAGCGGGGGATGGGAGACCCAGTACTTC.

The chain joins TRBV14 to TRBJ2-5; D might be TRBD2 (6 bases). The CDR3 runs 15 residues. V was cut by 4 bases and J by 3 bases, with 15 bases left in between. Looked up from germline, CDR1 is SGHDN and CDR2 is FVKESK. The CDR3 sequence is CASSLLTWTKETQYF. The DNA for the CDR3 is TGTGCCAGCAGCCTATTAACTTGGACTAAAGAGACCCAGTACTTC. Supplemented by reference TRBV14 and TRBJ2-5, the full variable domain reads EAGVTQFPSHSVIEKGQTVTLRCDPISGHDNLYWYRRVMGKEIKFLLHFVKESKQDESGMPNNRFLAERTGGTYSTLKVQPAELEDSGVYFCASSLLTWTKETQYFGPGTRLLVL.

This clonotype was found many times. This rearrangement joins TRBV6-2 or TRBV6-3 to TRBJ2-2, with 8 bases identical to TRBD2. This CDR3 spans 16 amino acids. J lost 6 bases, V lost 2 bases, and 8 bases had no gene match. Germline V gene sequence: CDR1 MNHEY, CDR2 SVGEGT. The CDR3 nucleotides are TGTGCCAGCAGTTACCCGGCTCCCGGGGGGGCCGGGGAGCTGTTTTTT. It codes for CASSYPAPGGAGELFF.

This clonotype was observed at least ten times. This rearrangement joins TRBV5-1 to TRBJ1-1; D is undetermined. Trimming removed 3 bases at V and 5 bases at J, with 23 bases between. The CDR3 is 17 amino acids. Germline values: CDR1 SGHRS, CDR2 YFSETQ. CDR3 nucleotide sequence: TGCGCCAGCAGCTCCCTGGTCTCACGGGCCATGGGGACTGAAGCTTTCTTT. Translation: CASSSLVSRAMGTEAFF.

The V and J genes are TRBV5-1 and TRBJ2-2; D is possibly TRBD2 (5 bases). CDR1 is SGHRS and CDR2 is YFSETQ in the germline V gene. Trimming shortened V by 4 bases and J by 6 bases, and 13 bases separated the two germline ends. This CDR3 has 14 residues. CDR3 in DNA: TGCGCCAGCAGCCCTCAGGTTAGCGCCGGGGAGCTGTTTTTT. As protein: CASSPQVSAGELFF. The full variable domain, rest sourced from reference TRBV5-1 and TRBJ2-2, is KAGVTQTPRYLIKTRGQQVTLSCSPISGHRSVSWYQQTPGQGLQFLFEYFSETQRNKGNFPGRFSGRQFSNSRSEMNVSTLELGDSALYLCASSPQVSAGELFFGEGSRLTVL.

Worth noting for this clonotype: One base away lies a much larger clone, so this may be a sequencing read error. The CDR3 region has the DNA TGTGCCAGCAGTGCCTGGGACAGGACGGGGGACACTGAAGCTTTCTTT. It specifies CASSAWDRTGDTEAFF. This rearrangement joins TRBV6-5 to TRBJ1-1; 8 positions match TRBD1. From germline, CDR1 is MNHEY and CDR2 SVGAGI. With 5 bases clipped from V and 3 bases from J, the junction kept 11 bases outside the gene matches. The CDR3 is 16 amino acids.

The table lists this clonotype with a few counts. Being one base from a much bigger clone, this may be a read error. The V call is TRBV20-1, the J call TRBJ1-4; perhaps TRBD1 as D (5 bases). The length of the CDR3 is 15 residues. Germline V gene data show CDR1 as DFQATT and CDR2 as SNEGSKA (reference sequence). V lost 6 bases to trimming and J lost 6 bases, with 20 bases between them. The CDR3 region is CSATNRRVGDEKLFF. The CDR3 bases are TGCAGTGCCACAAACCGCAGGGTGGGTGATGAAAAACTGTTTTTT.

This clonotype was counted ten times or more. The chain has TRBV27 and TRBJ2-1, with 8 bases fitting TRBD2. The CDR3 has 15 residues. Per the germline V gene, CDR1 is MNHEY and CDR2 is SMNVEV (reference sequence). After removal of 7 bases from V and 5 bases from J, the junction contained 10 bases not matched to a gene. CDR3 DNA: TGTGCCAGCAAGAACGGGGGGGCGGGAGACAATGAGCAGTTCTTC. Translated: CASKNGGAGDNEQFF.